This T cell receptor beta chain was found in a study of T-cell reconstitution after alpha-beta-depleted transplantation in children. This clonotype was detected many times. Preparation of the TCRbeta library involved a method that used unique molecular identifiers. TCRdb ran MiXCR on the PCR reads and lists one entry per CDR3 protein. The sample yields 200,000 to 250,000 distinct CDR3 sequences, about 11% seen once. Trimming removed 6 bases from V and 10 bases from J; junction bases left unmatched: 9. The CDR3 runs to 14 residues. From germline, CDR1 is ENHRY and CDR2 SYGVKD. This receptor was obtained from a human donor who donated a stem cell graft to a child with acute lymphoblastic leukemia. This chain links TRBV10-3 with TRBJ1-6, with 7 bases matching TRBD1. The specimen was PBMCs from the stem cell graft donor, collected from the stem cell graft. Here the CDR3 DNA reads TGTGCCATCAGCGCCGGGACAGAAGCCTCACCCCTCCACTTT. Its translation: CAISAGTEASPLHF.